This T cell receptor (beta chain) was sequenced during a study of blood T cell repertoires in COVID-19. Study-level information: Material from acute and convalescent COVID-19 was sourced from the United States, Italy and Spain. Sources were T cells, B-cell-depleted T cells, or PBMCs; the material itself was cDNA or gDNA.

As handled by the study authors: The assay estimated nucleated cells by amplifying reference gene primers. Clones were read by immunoSEQ multiplex PCR, and TCRdb kept only the in-frame ones, dropping some. The V and J calls and the clone size are those of that table, but D and trimming were determined from the DNA. The sample lists about 91,000 clones; around 88% were seen once. Germline V gene lookup returns CDR1 SEHNR and CDR2 FQNEAQ (reference sequence). Trimming left V 5 bases short and J 0 bases short, with 11 bases between. The CDR3 totals 14 residues. The sample was peripheral blood. The receptor was isolated from a woman in her seventies with acute or convalescent COVID-19. The chain employs TRBV7-9 and TRBJ2-7, with a possible D match to TRBD1 (5 bases). CDR3 nucleotide sequence: TGTGCCAGCAGCCACAGGAACCACTCCTACGAGCAGTACTTC. Its translation is CASSHRNHSYEQYF.